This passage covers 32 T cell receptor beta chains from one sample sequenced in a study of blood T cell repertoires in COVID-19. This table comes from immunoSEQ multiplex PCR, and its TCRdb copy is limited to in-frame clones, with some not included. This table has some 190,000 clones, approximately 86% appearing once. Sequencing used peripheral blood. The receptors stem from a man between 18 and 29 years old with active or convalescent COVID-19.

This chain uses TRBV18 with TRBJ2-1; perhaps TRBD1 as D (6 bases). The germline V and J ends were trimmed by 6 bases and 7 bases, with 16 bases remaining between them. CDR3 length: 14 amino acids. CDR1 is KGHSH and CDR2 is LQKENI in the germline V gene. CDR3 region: CASSRQDGENEQFF. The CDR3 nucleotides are TGTGCCAGCTCCCGACAGGACGGGGAGAATGAGCAGTTCTTC.

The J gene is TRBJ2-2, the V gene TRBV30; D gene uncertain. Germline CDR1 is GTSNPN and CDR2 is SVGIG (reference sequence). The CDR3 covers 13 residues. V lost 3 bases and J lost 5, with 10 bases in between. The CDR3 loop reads CAWRRPGTGELFF. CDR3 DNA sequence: TGTGCCTGGAGGAGGCCCGGGACCGGGGAGCTGTTTTTT.

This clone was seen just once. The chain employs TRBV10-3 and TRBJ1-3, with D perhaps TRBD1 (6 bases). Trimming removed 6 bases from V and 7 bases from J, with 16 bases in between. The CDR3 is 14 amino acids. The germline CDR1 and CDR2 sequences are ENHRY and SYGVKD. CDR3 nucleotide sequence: TGTGCCATCAGAACACCACAGGGAAGGAACACCATATATTTT. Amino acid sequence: CAIRTPQGRNTIYF.

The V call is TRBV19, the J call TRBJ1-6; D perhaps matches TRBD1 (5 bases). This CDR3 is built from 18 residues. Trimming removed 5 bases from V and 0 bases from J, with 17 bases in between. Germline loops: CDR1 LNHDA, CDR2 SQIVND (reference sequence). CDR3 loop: CASSPTRQKSSYNSPLHF. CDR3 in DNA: TGTGCCAGTAGTCCTACGAGACAGAAGAGCTCCTATAATTCACCCCTCCACTTT.

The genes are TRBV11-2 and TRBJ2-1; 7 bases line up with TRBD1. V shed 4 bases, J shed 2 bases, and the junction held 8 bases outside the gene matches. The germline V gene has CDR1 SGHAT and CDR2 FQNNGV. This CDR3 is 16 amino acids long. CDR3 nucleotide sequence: TGTGCCAGCAGCTCCATTATGAGGGGGCCCTACAATGAGCAGTTCTTC. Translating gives CASSSIMRGPYNEQFF.

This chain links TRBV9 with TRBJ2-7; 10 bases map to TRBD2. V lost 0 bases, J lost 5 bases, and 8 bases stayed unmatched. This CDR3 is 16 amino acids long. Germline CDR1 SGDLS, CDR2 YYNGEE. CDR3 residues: CASSVAEREGQNEQYF. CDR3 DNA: TGTGCCAGCAGCGTAGCGGAGCGGGAGGGCCAGAACGAGCAGTACTTC.

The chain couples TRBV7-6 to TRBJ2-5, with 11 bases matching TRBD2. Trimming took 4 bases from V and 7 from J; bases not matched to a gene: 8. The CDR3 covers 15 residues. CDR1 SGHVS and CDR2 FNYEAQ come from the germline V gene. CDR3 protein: CASSSMTSGMGTQYF. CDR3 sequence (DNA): TGTGCCAGCAGCTCTATGACTAGCGGGATGGGGACCCAGTACTTC.

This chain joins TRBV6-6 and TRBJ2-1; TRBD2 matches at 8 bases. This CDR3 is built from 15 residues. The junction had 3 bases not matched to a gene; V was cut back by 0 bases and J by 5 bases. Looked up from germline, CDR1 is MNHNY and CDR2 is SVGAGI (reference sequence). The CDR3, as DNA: TGTGCCAGCAGTTACTCGGGACTAGGAAACAATGAGCAGTTCTTC. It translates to CASSYSGLGNNEQFF.

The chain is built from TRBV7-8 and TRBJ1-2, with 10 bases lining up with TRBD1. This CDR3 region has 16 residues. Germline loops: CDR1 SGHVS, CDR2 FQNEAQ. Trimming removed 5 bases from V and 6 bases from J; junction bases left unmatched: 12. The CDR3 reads CASSTPGTGDGDGYTF. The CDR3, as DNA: TGTGCCAGCAGCACCCCGGGGACAGGGGACGGTGATGGCTACACCTTC.

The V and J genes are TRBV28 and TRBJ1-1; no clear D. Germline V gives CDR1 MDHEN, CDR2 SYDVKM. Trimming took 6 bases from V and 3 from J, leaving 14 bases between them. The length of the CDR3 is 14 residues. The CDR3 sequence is CASRNPSDYTEAFF. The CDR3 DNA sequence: TGTGCCAGCAGGAACCCGAGTGACTACACTGAAGCTTTCTTT.

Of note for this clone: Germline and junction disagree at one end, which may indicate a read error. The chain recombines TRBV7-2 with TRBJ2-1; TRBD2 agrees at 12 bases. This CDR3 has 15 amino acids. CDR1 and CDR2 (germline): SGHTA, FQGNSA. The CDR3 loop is CASSPGGLAGGLWVF. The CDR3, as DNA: TGTGCCAGCAGCCCCGGCGGGCTAGCGGGAGGGCTATGGGTCTTC.

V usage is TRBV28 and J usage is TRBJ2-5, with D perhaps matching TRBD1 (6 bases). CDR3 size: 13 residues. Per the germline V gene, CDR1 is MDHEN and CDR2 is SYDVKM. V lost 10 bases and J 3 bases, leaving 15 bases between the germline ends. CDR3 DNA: TGTGCCACCTACAGGGCGGCAGAAGAGACCCAGTACTTC. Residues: CATYRAAEETQYF.

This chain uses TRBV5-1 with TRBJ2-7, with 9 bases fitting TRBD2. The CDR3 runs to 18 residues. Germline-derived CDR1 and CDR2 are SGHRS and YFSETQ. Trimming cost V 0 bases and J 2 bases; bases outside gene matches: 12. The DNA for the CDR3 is TGCGCCAGCAGCTTGGCCCCGGTTTGGGCGGGAGGGCCCTACGAGCAGTACTTC. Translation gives CASSLAPVWAGGPYEQYF.

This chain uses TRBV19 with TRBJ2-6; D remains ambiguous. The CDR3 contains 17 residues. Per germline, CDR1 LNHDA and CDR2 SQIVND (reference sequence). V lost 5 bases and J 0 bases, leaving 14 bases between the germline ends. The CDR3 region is CASSASARGSGANVLTF. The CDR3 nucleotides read TGTGCCAGTAGTGCGTCAGCTAGAGGCTCTGGGGCCAACGTCCTGACTTTC.

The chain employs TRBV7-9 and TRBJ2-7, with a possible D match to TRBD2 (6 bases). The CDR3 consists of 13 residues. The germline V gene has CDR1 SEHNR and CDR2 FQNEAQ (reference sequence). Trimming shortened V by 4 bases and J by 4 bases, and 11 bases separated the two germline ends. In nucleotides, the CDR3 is TGTGCCAGCAGCTCCGGGGGACCGTACGAGCAGTACTTC. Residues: CASSSGGPYEQYF.

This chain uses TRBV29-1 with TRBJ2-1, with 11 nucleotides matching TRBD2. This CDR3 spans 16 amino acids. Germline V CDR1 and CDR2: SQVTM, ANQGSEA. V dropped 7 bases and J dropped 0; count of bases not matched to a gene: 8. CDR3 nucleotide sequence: TGCAGCGCTCTCGGGACTAGCGGAAACTCCTACAATGAGCAGTTCTTC. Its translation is CSALGTSGNSYNEQFF.

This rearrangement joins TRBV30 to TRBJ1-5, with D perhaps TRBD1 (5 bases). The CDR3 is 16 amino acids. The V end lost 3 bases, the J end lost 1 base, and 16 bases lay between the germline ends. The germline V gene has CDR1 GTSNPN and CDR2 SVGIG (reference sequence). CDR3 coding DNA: TGTGCCTGGAGGCCCCCACATCGACAGAGCAATCAGCCCCAGCATTTT. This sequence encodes CAWRPPHRQSNQPQHF.

CDR3: CACLGTSGSGIQYF. CDR3 in DNA: TGTGCCTGCCTAGGGACTAGCGGATCAGGCATTCAGTACTTC. The chain links TRBV30 to TRBJ2-4; 11 nucleotides match TRBD2. CDR1 and CDR2 from the germline V gene are GTSNPN and SVGIG (reference sequence). The length of the CDR3 is 14 residues. After removal of 6 bases from V and 9 bases from J, the junction contained 10 bases not matched to a gene. Full variable domain (remainder filled in from reference TRBV30 and TRBJ2-4): SQTIHQWPATLVQPVGSPLSLECTVEGTSNPNLYWYRQAAGRGLQLLFYSVGIGQISSEVPQNLSASRPQDRQFILSSKKLLLSDSGFYLCACLGTSGSGIQYFGAGTRLSVL.

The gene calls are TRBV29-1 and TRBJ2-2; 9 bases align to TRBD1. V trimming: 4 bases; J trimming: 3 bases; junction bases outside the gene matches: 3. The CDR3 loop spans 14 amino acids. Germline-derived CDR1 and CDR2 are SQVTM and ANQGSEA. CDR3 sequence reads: CSVGQGGYTGELFF. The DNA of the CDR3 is TGCAGCGTTGGACAGGGGGGATACACCGGGGAGCTGTTTTTT.

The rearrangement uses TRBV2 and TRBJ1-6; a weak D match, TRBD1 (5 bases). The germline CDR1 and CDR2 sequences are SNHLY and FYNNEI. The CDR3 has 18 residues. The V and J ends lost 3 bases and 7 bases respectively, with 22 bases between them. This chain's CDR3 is CASSDVRAIPVGNSPLHF. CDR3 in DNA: TGTGCCAGCAGTGACGTCAGGGCGATCCCGGTCGGGAATTCACCCCTCCACTTT.

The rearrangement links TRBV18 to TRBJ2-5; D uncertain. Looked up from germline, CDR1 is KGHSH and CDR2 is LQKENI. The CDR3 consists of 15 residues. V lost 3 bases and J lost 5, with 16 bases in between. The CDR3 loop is CASSPTQTAYETQYF. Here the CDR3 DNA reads TGTGCCAGCTCACCCACTCAAACAGCTTACGAGACCCAGTACTTC.

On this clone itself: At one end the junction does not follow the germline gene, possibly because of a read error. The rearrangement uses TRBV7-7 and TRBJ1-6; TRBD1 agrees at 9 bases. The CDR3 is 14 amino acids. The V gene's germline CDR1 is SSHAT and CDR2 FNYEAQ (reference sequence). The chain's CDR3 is CANSPGQGNSPLHF. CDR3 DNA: TGTGCCAACAGCCCGGGACAGGGAAATTCACCCCTCCACTTT.

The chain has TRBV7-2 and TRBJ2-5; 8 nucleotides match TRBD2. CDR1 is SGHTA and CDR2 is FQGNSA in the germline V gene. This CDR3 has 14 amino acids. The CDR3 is CATTSTRGGETQYF. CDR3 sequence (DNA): TGTGCAACTACCTCCACTCGGGGGGGAGAGACCCAGTACTTC. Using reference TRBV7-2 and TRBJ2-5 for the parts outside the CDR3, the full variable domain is GAGVSQSPSNKVTEKGKDVELRCDPISGHTALYWYRQSLGQGLEFLIYFQGNSAPDKSGLPSDRFSAERTGGSVSTLTIQRTQQEDSAVYLCATTSTRGGETQYFGPGTRLLVL.

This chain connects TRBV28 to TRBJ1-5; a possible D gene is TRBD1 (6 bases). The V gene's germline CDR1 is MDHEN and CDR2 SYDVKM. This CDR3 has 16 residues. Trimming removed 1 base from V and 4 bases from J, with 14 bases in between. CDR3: CASSLYSQGWNQPQHF. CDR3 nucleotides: TGTGCCAGCAGTTTATACAGTCAGGGGTGGAATCAGCCCCAGCATTTT.

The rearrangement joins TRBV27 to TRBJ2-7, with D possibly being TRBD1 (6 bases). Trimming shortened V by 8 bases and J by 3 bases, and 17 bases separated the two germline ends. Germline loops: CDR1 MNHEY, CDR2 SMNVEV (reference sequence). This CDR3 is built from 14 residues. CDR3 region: CASGQGTGLYEQYF. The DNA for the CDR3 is TGTGCCAGCGGGCAGGGTACAGGGCTCTACGAGCAGTACTTC.

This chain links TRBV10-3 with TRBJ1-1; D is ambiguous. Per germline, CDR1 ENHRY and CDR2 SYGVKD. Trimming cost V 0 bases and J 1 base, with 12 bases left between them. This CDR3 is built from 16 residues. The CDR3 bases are TGTGCCATCAGTGAGTCTTCTCTGTCCAGGAACACTGAAGCTTTCTTT. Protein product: CAISESSLSRNTEAFF.

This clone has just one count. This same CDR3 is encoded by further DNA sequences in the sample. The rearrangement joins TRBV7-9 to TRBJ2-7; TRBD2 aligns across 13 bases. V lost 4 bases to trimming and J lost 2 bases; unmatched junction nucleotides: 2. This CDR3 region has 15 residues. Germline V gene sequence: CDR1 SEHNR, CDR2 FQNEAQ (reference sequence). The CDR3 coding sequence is TGTGCCAGCAGCTCGGGACTAGCGGGGACCTACGAGCAGTACTTC. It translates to CASSSGLAGTYEQYF.

The CDR3 loop reads CASSIGSGISTGELFF. In nucleotides, the CDR3 is TGTGCCAGTAGTATCGGGAGCGGGATATCTACCGGGGAGCTGTTTTTT. The chain links TRBV19 to TRBJ2-2; the match to TRBD2 covers 7 bases. CDR1 and CDR2 (germline): LNHDA, SQIVND (reference sequence). CDR3 length: 16 amino acids. Trimming cost V 3 bases and J 5 bases; bases outside gene matches: 9. The full variable domain, rest sourced from reference TRBV19 and TRBJ2-2, is DGGITQSPKYLFRKEGQNVTLSCEQNLNHDAMYWYRQDPGQGLRLIYYSQIVNDFQKGDIAEGYSVSREKKESFPLTVTSAQKNPTAFYLCASSIGSGISTGELFFGEGSRLTVL.

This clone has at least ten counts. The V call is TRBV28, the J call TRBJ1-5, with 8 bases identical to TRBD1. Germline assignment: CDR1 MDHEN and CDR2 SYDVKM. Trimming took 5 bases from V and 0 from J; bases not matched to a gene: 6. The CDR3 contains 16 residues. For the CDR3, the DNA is TGTGCCAGCAGTCGACCACAGGGGGTTAGCAATCAGCCCCAGCATTTT. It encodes CASSRPQGVSNQPQHF.

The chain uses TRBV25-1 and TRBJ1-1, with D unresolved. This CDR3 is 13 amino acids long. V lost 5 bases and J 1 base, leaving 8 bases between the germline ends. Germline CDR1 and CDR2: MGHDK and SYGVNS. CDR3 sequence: CASSWRRNTEAFF. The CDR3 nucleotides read TGTGCCAGCAGTTGGAGACGGAACACTGAAGCTTTCTTT.

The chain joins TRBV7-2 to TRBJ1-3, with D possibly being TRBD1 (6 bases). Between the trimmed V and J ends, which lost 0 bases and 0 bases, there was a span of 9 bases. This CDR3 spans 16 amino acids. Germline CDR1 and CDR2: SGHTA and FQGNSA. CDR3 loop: CASSLAQGVSGNTIYF. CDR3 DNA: TGTGCCAGCAGCTTAGCACAGGGAGTCTCTGGAAACACCATATATTTT.

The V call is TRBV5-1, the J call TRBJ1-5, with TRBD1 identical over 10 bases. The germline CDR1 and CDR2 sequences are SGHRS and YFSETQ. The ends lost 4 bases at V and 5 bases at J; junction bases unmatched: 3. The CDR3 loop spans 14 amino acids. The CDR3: CASSPGTGDQPQHF. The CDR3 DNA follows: TGCGCCAGCAGCCCCGGGACAGGGGATCAGCCCCAGCATTTT.